The 2 T cell receptor beta chains below come from one sample, sequenced in a study of blood T cells in healthy people across ages. The use of a sample-barcoded 5' primer and a J-beta primer mix characterized a second PCR of about 6 to 11 cycles. Via MiXCR, TCRdb re-called the 5' RACE reads, giving one row per CDR3 protein. This sample has over a million distinct CDR3 sequences, with approximately 25% found just once. Another study also made use of these data, one on T cells of mothers and their children.

Material: blood. The source of these receptors is a girl aged 2 to 10 in good health.

This clonotype was seen a few times. J is TRBJ1-5 and V is TRBV12-3 or TRBV12-4; D possibly corresponds to TRBD1 (6 bases). The CDR3 totals 15 residues. Trimming took off 3 bases at V and 3 bases at J, with 12 bases between the two ends. The CDR3 nucleotides are TGTGCCAGCAGTTTTAGCAGGGGTTCCAATCAGCCCCAGCATTTT. Translation: CASSFSRGSNQPQHF.

The chain joins TRBV20-1 to TRBJ2-7; 10 bases match TRBD2. Germline V gene lookup returns CDR1 DFQATT and CDR2 SNEGSKA (reference sequence). The CDR3 runs 13 residues. V trimming: 5 bases; J trimming: 2 bases; junction bases outside the gene matches: 3. In nucleotides, the CDR3 is TGCAGTGCTCCACTAGCGGGGACCTACGAGCAGTACTTC. This sequence encodes CSAPLAGTYEQYF.